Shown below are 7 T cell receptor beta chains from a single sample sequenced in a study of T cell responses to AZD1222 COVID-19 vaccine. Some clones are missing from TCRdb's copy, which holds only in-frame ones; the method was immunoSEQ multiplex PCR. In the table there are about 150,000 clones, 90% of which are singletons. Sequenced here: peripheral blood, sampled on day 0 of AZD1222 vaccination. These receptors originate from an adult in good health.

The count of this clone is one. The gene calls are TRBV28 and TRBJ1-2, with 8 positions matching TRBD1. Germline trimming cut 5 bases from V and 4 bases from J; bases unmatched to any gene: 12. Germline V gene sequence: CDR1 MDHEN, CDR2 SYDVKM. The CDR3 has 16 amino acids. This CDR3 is CASSDPGQGLSYGYTF. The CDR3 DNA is TGTGCCAGCAGTGACCCTGGACAGGGTCTAAGCTATGGCTACACCTTC.

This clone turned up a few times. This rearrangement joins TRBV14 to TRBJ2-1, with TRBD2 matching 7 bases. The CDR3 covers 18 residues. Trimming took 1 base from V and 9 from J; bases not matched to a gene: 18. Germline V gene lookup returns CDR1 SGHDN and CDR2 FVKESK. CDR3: CASSQGLLRATSGGEQFF. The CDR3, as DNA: TGTGCCAGCAGCCAAGGGCTCTTGCGAGCTACCTCGGGGGGTGAGCAGTTCTTC.

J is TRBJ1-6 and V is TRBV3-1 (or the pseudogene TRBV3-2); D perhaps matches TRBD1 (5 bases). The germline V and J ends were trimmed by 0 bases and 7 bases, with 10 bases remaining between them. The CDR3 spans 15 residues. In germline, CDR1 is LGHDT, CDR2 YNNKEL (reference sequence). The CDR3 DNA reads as TGTGCCAGCAGCCAAGACACAGGACTGAATTCACCCCTCCACTTT. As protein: CASSQDTGLNSPLHF.

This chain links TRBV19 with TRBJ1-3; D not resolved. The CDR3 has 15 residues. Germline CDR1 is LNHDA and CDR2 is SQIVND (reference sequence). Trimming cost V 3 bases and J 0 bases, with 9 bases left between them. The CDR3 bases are TGTGCCAGTAGTATCCGGCGAATCTCTGGAAACACCATATATTTT. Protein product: CASSIRRISGNTIYF.

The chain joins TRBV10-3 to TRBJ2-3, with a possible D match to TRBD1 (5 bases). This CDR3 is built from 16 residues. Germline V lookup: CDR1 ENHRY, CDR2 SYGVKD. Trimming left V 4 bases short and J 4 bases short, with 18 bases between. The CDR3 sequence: CAISGQPGAVADTQYF. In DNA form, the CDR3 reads TGTGCCATCAGTGGACAGCCCGGAGCTGTAGCAGATACGCAGTATTTT.

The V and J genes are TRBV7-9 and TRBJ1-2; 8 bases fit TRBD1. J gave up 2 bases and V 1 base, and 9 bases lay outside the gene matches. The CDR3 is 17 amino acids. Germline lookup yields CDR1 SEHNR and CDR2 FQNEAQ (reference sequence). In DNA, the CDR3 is TGTGCCAGCAGCTTAGGAGAAGGGGACAGGTCGAACTATGGCTACACCTTC. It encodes CASSLGEGDRSNYGYTF.

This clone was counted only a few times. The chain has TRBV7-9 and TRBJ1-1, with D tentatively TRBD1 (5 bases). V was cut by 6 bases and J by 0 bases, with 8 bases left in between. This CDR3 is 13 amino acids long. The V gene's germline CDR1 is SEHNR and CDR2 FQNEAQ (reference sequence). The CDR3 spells CASRSTVNTEAFF. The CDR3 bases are TGTGCCAGCAGGTCGACAGTGAACACTGAAGCTTTCTTT.